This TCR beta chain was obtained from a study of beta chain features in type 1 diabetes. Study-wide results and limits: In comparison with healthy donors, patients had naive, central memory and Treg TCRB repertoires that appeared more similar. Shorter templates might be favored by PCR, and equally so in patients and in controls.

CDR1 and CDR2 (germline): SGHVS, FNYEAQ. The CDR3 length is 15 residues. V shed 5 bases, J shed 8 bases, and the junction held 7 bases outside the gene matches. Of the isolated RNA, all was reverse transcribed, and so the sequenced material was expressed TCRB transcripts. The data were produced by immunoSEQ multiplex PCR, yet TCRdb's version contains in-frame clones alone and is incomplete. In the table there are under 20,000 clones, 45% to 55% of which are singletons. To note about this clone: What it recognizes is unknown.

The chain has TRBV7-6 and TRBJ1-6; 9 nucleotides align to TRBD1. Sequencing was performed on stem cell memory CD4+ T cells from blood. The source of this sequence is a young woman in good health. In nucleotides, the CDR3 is TGTGCCAGCAGCGCTGGACAGGGGAAGGATTCACCCCTCCACTTT. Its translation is CASSAGQGKDSPLHF.